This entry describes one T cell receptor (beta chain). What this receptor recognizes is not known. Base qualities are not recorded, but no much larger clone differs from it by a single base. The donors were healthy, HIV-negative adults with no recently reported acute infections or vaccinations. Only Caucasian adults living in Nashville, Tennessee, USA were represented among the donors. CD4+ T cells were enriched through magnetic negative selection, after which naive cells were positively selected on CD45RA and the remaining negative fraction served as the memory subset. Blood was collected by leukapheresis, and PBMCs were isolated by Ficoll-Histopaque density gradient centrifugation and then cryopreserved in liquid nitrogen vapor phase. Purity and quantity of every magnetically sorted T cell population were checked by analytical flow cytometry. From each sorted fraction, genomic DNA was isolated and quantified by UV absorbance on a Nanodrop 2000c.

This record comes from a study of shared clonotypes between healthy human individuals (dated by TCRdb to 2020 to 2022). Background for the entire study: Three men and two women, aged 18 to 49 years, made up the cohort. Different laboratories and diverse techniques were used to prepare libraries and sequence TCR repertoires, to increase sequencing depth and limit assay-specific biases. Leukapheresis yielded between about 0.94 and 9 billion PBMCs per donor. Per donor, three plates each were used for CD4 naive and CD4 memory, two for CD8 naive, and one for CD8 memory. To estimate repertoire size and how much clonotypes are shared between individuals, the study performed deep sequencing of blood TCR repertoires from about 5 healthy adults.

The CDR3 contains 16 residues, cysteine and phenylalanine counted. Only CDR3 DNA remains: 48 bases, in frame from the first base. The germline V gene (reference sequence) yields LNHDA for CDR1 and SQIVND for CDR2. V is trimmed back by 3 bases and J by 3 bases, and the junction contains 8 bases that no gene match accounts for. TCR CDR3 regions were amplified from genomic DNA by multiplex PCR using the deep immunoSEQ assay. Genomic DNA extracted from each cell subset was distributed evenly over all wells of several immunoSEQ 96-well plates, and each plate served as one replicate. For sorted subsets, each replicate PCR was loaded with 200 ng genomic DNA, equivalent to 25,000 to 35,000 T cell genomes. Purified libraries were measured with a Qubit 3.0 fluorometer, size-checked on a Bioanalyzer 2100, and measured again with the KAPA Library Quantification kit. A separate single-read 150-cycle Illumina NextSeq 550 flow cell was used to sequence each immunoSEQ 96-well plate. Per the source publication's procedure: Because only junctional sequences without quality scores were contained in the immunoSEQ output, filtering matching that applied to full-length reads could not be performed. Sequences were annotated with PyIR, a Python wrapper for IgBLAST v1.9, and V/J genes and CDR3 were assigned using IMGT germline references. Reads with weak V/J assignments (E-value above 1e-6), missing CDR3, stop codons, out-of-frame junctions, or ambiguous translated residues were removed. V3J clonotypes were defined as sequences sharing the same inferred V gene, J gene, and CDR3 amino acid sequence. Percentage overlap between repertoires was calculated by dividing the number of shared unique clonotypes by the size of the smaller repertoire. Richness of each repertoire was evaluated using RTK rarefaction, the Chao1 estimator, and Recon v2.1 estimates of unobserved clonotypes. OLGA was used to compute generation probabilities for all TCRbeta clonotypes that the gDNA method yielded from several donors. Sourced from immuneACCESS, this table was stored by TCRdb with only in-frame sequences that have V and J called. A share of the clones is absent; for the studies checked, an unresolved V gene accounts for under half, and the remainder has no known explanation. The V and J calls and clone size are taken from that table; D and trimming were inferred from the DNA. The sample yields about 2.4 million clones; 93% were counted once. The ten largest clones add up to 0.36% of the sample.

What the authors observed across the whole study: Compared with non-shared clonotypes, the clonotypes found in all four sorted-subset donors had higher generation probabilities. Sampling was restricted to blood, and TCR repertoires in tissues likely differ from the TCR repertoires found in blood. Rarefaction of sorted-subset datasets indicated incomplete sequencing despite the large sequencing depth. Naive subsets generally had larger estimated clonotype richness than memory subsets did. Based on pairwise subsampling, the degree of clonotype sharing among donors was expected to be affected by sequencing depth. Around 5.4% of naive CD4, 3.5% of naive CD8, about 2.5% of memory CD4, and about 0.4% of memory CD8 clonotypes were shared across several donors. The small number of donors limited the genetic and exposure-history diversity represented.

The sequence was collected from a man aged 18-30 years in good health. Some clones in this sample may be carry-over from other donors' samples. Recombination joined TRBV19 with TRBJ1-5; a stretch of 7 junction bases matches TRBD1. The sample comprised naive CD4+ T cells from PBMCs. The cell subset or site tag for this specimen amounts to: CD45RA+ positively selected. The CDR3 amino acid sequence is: CASSIGGGRFNQPQHF. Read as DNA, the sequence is TGTGCCAGTAGTATTGGAGGGGGCCGGTTCAATCAGCCCCAGCATTTT.